The rows below give T cell receptor beta chains drawn from one sample of a study of graft-versus-host responses after intestinal transplantation. Sequenced by immunoSEQ multiplex PCR; TCRdb stores in-frame clones only, minus some. The repertoire consists of tens of thousands of clones, with approximately 88% occurring once and the leading ten covering 2% to 3%. These receptors lack a known antigen. The input for sequencing was unstimulated CD8+ T cells sorted from spleen or lymph node cells, taken before intestinal transplant. The receptors come from a human donor who received an intestinal transplant. Each CDR3 is given with its conserved first and last residue. The D gene is left open where the match is weak. Size tells how often a clone was seen (once, few, many) or the class of an expanded clone, and some rows leave it out.

clone_size d_call j_call v_call cdr3_aa cdr3_nt
- - TRBJ2-2 TRBV9 CASSVGGRASGELFF TGTGCCAGCAGCGTCGGAGGGAGAGCGTCCGGGGAGCTGTTTTTT
few - TRBJ2-5 TRBV28 CASSLAYNRELQETQYF TGTGCCAGCAGTTTGGCCTATAACAGGGAACTCCAAGAGACCCAGTACTTC
- - TRBJ1-6 TRBV27 CASGLGGGYSPLHF TGTGCCAGCGGCCTCGGGGGGGGGTATTCACCCCTCCACTTT
- - TRBJ1-1 TRBV7-8 CASSPGRTEAFF TGTGCCAGCAGCCCCGGACGGACAGAAGCTTTCTTT
- - TRBJ2-1 TRBV5-1 CASRKETNLPYNEQFF TGCGCCAGCAGGAAGGAGACTAACCTCCCCTACAATGAGCAGTTCTTC
- TRBD2 TRBJ2-1 TRBV5-6 CASSLSQRLANEQFF TGTGCCAGCAGCTTGTCTCAACGACTAGCGAATGAGCAGTTCTTC
- - TRBJ2-1 TRBV2 CASSLLAYNEQFF TGTGCCAGCAGTTTACTAGCTTACAATGAGCAGTTCTTC
- - TRBJ2-1 TRBV7-6 CASSFPGVASYNEQFF TGTGCCAGCAGCTTCCCAGGGGTCGCCTCCTACAATGAGCAGTTCTTC
- - TRBJ2-5 TRBV28 CASGRGRRWETQYF TGTGCCAGCGGCCGGGGAAGGAGGTGGGAGACCCAGTACTTC
- - TRBJ2-7 TRBV27 CASSLGTSFSYEQYF TGTGCCAGCAGTTTAGGGACTTCTTTCTCCTACGAGCAGTACTTC
- TRBD1 TRBJ2-3 TRBV5-6 CASSFGTGGIDTQYF TGTGCCAGCAGCTTCGGGACAGGGGGAATAGATACGCAGTATTTT
- TRBD1 TRBJ2-7 TRBV27 CASSFPGQGGEQYF TGTGCCAGCAGTTTCCCGGGACAGGGGGGAGAGCAGTACTTC
- - TRBJ2-7 TRBV4-1 CASSQVSSYEQYF TGCGCCAGCAGCCAAGTCAGCTCCTACGAGCAGTACTTC
- - TRBJ1-2 TRBV15 CATSRDGNTGVGYTF TGTGCCACCAGCAGAGATGGTAACACGGGTGTCGGCTACACCTTC
- - TRBJ2-5 TRBV7-7 CASSPEGGGYQETQYF TGTGCTAGCAGCCCTGAGGGAGGGGGGTACCAAGAGACCCAGTACTTC
once - TRBJ2-3 TRBV25-1 CASKRGSGTDTQYF TGTGCCAGCAAGCGCGGGTCGGGCACAGATACGCAGTATTTT
- - TRBJ2-7 TRBV11-2 CASYLEGEQYF TGTGCCAGCTATCTAGAAGGCGAGCAGTACTTC
- - TRBJ2-3 TRBV30 CAWRILSSTDTQYF TGTGCCTGGAGGATCCTTAGTAGCACAGATACGCAGTATTTT
- TRBD1 TRBJ2-3 TRBV6-1 CASSDYDRVRTDTQYF TGTGCCAGCAGTGACTATGACAGGGTCCGCACAGATACGCAGTATTTT
- - TRBJ2-7 TRBV5-1 CASSLGYGDYEQYF TGCGCCAGCAGCTTAGGTTACGGGGACTACGAGCAGTACTTC
- - TRBJ2-1 TRBV10-3 CAITDTDRDYNEQFF TGTGCCATCACTGATACAGATCGGGACTACAATGAGCAGTTCTTC
- - TRBJ1-1 TRBV11-2 CASSRPYRDWVVAFF TGTGCCAGCAGCCGACCCTACAGGGATTGGGTTGTGGCTTTCTTT
- TRBD1 TRBJ1-2 TRBV28 CASSNPGQGYYGYTF TGTGCCAGCAGTAATCCGGGACAGGGCTACTATGGCTACACCTTC
- TRBD2 TRBJ2-7 TRBV28 CASSYSPRTSGSYEQYF TGTGCCAGCAGCTATAGTCCAAGGACTAGCGGATCCTACGAGCAGTACTTC
- - TRBJ2-1 TRBV10-3 CAISALGSEQFF TGTGCCATCAGTGCACTAGGATCTGAGCAGTTCTTC
- - TRBJ2-7 TRBV15 CATSREEVTYEQYF TGTGCCACCAGCAGAGAGGAGGTGACCTACGAGCAGTACTTC
once TRBD2 TRBJ2-1 TRBV12-5 CASGGAPYNEQFF TGTGCTAGCGGGGGGGCGCCCTACAATGAGCAGTTCTTC
- - TRBJ2-6 TRBV4-2 CASSQEDNSGANVLTF TGTGCCAGCAGCCAAGAGGACAACTCTGGGGCCAACGTCCTGACTTTC
- - TRBJ2-7 TRBV7-6 CASSLAWSDEQYF TGTGCCAGCAGCTTAGCGTGGTCGGACGAGCAGTACTTC
- - TRBJ2-7 TRBV28 CASSLLWRGEQYF TGTGCCAGCAGTTTACTTTGGAGGGGCGAGCAGTACTTC
- TRBD1 TRBJ2-7 TRBV18 CASSPGQGAYEQYF TGTGCCAGCTCTCCGGGACAGGGGGCCTACGAGCAGTACTTC
- TRBD1 TRBJ1-2 TRBV15 CATSSLYWTGHNYGYTF TGTGCCACCAGCAGCCTTTACTGGACAGGGCATAACTATGGCTACACCTTC
few - TRBJ2-7 TRBV7-9 CADGNPYEQYF TGTGCAGATGGCAACCCCTACGAGCAGTACTTC
- TRBD1 TRBJ2-3 TRBV15 CATSRETGATDTQYF TGTGCCACCAGCAGAGAAACAGGGGCCACAGATACGCAGTATTTT
once TRBD2 TRBJ2-1 TRBV19 CASSIAGGSYNEQFF TGTGCCAGTAGTATTGCGGGAGGGTCCTACAATGAGCAGTTCTTC
- - TRBJ1-1 TRBV28 CASSPLYTEAFF TGTGCCAGCAGTCCCCTCTACACTGAAGCTTTCTTT
- - TRBJ2-7 TRBV28 CASSLKHPYEQYF TGTGCCAGCAGTTTAAAACACCCCTACGAGCAGTACTTC
- TRBD1 TRBJ2-3 TRBV9 CASSEGQGYGGQYF TGTGCCAGCAGCGAGGGACAGGGTTACGGTGGGCAGTATTTT
- TRBD1 TRBJ2-2 TRBV18 CASQPWTGPNTGELFF TGTGCCAGCCAACCCTGGACAGGGCCGAACACCGGGGAGCTGTTTTTT
once - TRBJ1-2 TRBV4-1 CASSQVVSGAGGQDGYTF TGCGCCAGCAGCCAAGTAGTTTCCGGCGCGGGGGGTCAGGATGGCTACACCTTC
- - TRBJ2-2 TRBV29-1 CSASYTGELFF TGCAGCGCTTCCTACACCGGGGAGCTGTTTTTT
- - TRBJ1-6 TRBV27 CASSLSGDRPFSPLHF TGTGCCAGCAGTTTATCAGGAGACAGACCATTTTCACCCCTCCACTTT
once - TRBJ2-7 TRBV5-1 CASSLAAPYEQYF TGCGCCAGCAGCTTAGCGGCGCCCTACGAGCAGTACTTC
few TRBD2 TRBJ2-3 TRBV9 CASSVASGGTDTQYF TGTGCCAGCAGCGTAGCTAGCGGGGGCACAGATACGCAGTATTTT
few - TRBJ1-3 TRBV27 CASSSLTSGNTIYF TGTGCCAGCAGTTCACTTACCTCTGGAAACACCATATATTTT